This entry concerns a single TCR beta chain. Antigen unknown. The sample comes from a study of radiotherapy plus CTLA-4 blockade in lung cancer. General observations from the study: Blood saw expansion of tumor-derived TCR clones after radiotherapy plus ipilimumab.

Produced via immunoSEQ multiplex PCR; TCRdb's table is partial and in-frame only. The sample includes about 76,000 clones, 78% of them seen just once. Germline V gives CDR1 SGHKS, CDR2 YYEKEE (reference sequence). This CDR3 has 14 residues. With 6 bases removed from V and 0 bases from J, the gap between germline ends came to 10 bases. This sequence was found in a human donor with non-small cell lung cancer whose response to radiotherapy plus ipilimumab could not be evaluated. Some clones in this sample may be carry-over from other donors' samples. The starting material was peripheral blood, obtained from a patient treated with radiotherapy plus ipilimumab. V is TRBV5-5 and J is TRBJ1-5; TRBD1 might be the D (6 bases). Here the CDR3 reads CASMDSYSNQPQHF. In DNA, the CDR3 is TGTGCCAGCATGGACAGTTATAGCAATCAGCCCCAGCATTTT.